This entry is about one TCR beta chain. Its target is not known. The protocol was immunoSEQ multiplex PCR, while the TCRdb copy is restricted to in-frame clones and leaves out a portion. The sample contains over 130,000 clones, 94% of which appear only once. This sample is part of a study of T cell responses to AZD1222 COVID-19 vaccine. Study results and caveats: Among spike-specific TCRs, nearly half reportedly target unmutated variant regions. The donors showed a predominance of white British ancestry and of females, with possible underestimation of clonal diversity.

This TCR came from an adult in good health. Specimen: peripheral blood, collected on day 0 of AZD1222 vaccination.

The CDR3 nucleotides are TGTGCCAGCAGTTTAGTGGGCCCTTCGAGGGAGCTGTTTTTT. This encodes CASSLVGPSRELFF. The V gene is TRBV28, the J gene TRBJ2-2; no firm D call. The germline gives CDR1 MDHEN, CDR2 SYDVKM. The CDR3 is 14 amino acids. Deletions cut 2 bases from V and 9 bases from J, with 13 bases between.